The TCR beta chain described here comes from a study of CD8+CD57+ T cells in acquired aplastic anemia. Study details: Each DNA sample taken from sorted CD4+ and CD8+ cells came to around 2.9 ug on average. Study-wide points: The number of CD8+ CDR3 sequences shared by patients and controls was about 27. In CD8+ cells, Simpson's diversity showed no significant difference between patients and controls.

A word on this clonotype: Its target is unknown.

According to the study, genomic DNA was the template for TCR beta VDJ and CDR3 profiling. TCRdb re-derived calls from the reads in MiXCR, one entry per CDR3 protein. Here the sample spans under 350,000 distinct CDR3 sequences, roughly 53% being singletons. It was patients with CD8+CD57+ cell expansion by flow cytometry who were chosen for sequencing. This CDR3 region has 13 residues. Germline V gene lookup returns CDR1 MGHDK and CDR2 SYGVNS. V was clipped by 6 bases and J by 7 bases, with 13 bases between them. Sequenced sample: sorted CD4+, CD8+, or CD8+CD57+ T cells (not recorded which) from PBMCs. The chain couples TRBV25-1 to TRBJ1-5, with D perhaps TRBD1 (6 bases). The receptor comes from a human donor with aplastic anemia. In DNA form, the CDR3 reads TGTGCCAGCAGGGGTTCAGGGGAGCAGCCCCAGCATTTT. Amino acids: CASRGSGEQPQHF.